This T cell receptor beta chain was sequenced during a study of beta chain features in type 1 diabetes. Study-wide context: Taken together, all samples contributed nearly 110 million examined sorted cells. General study points: When VDJ junctions were examined, type 1 diabetes patients showed fewer insertions and more deletions. PCR, the amplification step, might favor shorter templates, equally in patients and controls.

Reverse transcription of all isolated RNA meant that expressed TCRB transcripts were sequenced. Only in-frame clones appear in the TCRdb table, and some are missing; sequencing was by immunoSEQ multiplex PCR. The table shows over 700,000 clones, with 15% to 20% occurring only once. CDR1 SEHNR and CDR2 FQNEAQ come from the germline V gene (reference sequence). Trimming shortened V by 1 base and J by 6 bases, and 5 bases separated the two germline ends. The CDR3 runs 12 residues. Details on this clone: Its antigen remains unidentified. Within the sample, other DNA sequences also encode this same CDR3.

The V and J genes are TRBV7-9 and TRBJ2-3, with D unclear. What was sequenced was naive CD4+ T cells from blood. The sequence was obtained from a young woman in good health. CDR3 sequence: CASSLGADTQYF. The CDR3 DNA reads as TGTGCCAGCAGCTTAGGCGCGGATACGCAGTATTTT.